The 4 T cell receptor beta chains below were found in one sample sequenced in a study of T cells in Graves' hyperthyroidism and ophthalmopathy. There were TCR beta CDR3 regions amplified from RNA transcripts. TCR CDR3 underwent first-round RT-PCR with the HTBI primer set. TCRdb analysed the multiplex PCR reads with MiXCR anew, one entry per CDR3 protein. The data hold 600,000 to 900,000 distinct CDR3 sequences, with about 15% observed a single time. The sequenced material came from blood. All receptors come from a man aged 18 to 30 with Graves' hyperthyroidism.

Ten or more counts support this clonotype. The chain links TRBV7-3 to TRBJ1-1; D ambiguous. Germline-derived CDR1 and CDR2 are SGHTA and FQGTGA. Trimming took off 6 bases at V and 6 bases at J, with 8 bases between the two ends. This CDR3 contains 11 residues. The CDR3 sequence is CASSSGSEAFF. The DNA for the CDR3 is TGTGCCAGCAGTTCGGGTTCTGAAGCTTTCTTT.

This clonotype showed up just a few times. J is TRBJ2-1 and V is TRBV12-5; D ambiguous. The CDR3 has 16 residues. Trimming removed 0 bases at V and 2 bases at J, with 11 bases between. Looked up from germline, CDR1 is LGHNT and CDR2 is FRNRAP. For the CDR3, the DNA is TGTGCTAGTGGTTTGGTAAGAGGTAGTCCCTACAATGAGCAGTTCTTC. Translation gives CASGLVRGSPYNEQFF.

In this sample, this clonotype turned up many times. The rearrangement links TRBV5-8 to TRBJ1-1, with D possibly matching TRBD1 (5 bases). Deletions cut 3 bases from V and 1 base from J, with 10 bases between. The CDR3 is 14 residues long. Germline V lookup: CDR1 SGHTS, CDR2 YDEGEE. CDR3 region: CASSYDSPNTEAFF. The CDR3 DNA reads as TGTGCCAGCAGCTATGACAGCCCGAACACTGAAGCTTTCTTT.

The chain has TRBV30 and TRBJ2-6; 7 nucleotides agree with TRBD1. Germline CDR1 is GTSNPN and CDR2 is SVGIG (reference sequence). CDR3 length equals 16 residues. The ends lost 5 bases at V and 0 bases at J; junction bases unmatched: 7. The CDR3 DNA follows: TGTGCCTGGGAAACAGGGGTGCGCTCTGGGGCCAACGTCCTGACTTTC. It encodes CAWETGVRSGANVLTF. The entire variable domain, with the rest obtained from reference TRBV30 and TRBJ2-6, is as follows: SQTIHQWPATLVQPVGSPLSLECTVEGTSNPNLYWYRQAAGRGLQLLFYSVGIGQISSEVPQNLSASRPQDRQFILSSKKLLLSDSGFYLCAWETGVRSGANVLTFGAGSRLTVL.